This entry lists 31 T cell receptor beta chains sequenced from one sample in a study of blood T cell repertoires in COVID-19 (dated by TCRdb to 2020 to 2022). Library creation used the immunoSEQ multiplex PCR assay. The clones in this table, taken by TCRdb from immuneACCESS, are in-frame only. Not every clone is retained; where verified, under half of the shortfall comes from an unresolved V gene, and the cause of the rest is unknown. The sample table holds around 250,000 clones, of which about 83% were seen once. The biggest ten clones account for 8.5% to 10% of the sample. Sequencing was done on a sample of peripheral blood. The receptor source for this set is a man in his forties with active or convalescent COVID-19.

The chain recombines TRBV19 with TRBJ1-5; D may be TRBD1 (6 bases). The CDR3 has 16 amino acids. Germline loops: CDR1 LNHDA, CDR2 SQIVND (reference sequence). The germline V and J ends were trimmed by 6 bases and 2 bases, with 17 bases remaining between them. The CDR3 spells CASRFERQEGNQPQHF. CDR3 nucleotides: TGTGCCAGTAGATTTGAGAGACAGGAGGGCAATCAGCCCCAGCATTTT.

The chain recombines TRBV6-5 with TRBJ2-7, with D maybe TRBD2 (6 bases). V lost 2 bases to trimming and J lost 1 base, with 12 bases between them. CDR1 and CDR2 (germline): MNHEY, SVGAGI. This CDR3 comprises 15 residues. CDR3 nucleotides: TGTGCCAGCAGTTACGTGGCGGGATCGTCCTACGAGCAGTACTTC. This encodes CASSYVAGSSYEQYF.

The chain carries TRBV28 and TRBJ2-7, with a possible D match to TRBD1 (6 bases). Germline values: CDR1 MDHEN, CDR2 SYDVKM. This CDR3 region has 14 residues. V was trimmed by 5 bases and J by 3 bases, leaving 14 bases between them. This chain's CDR3 is CASSPPGQSYEQYF. The CDR3 DNA follows: TGTGCCAGCAGTCCCCCAGGACAGAGCTACGAGCAGTACTTC.

The genes are TRBV7-9 and TRBJ1-1; D uncertain. The CDR3 has 15 residues. The germline V gene encodes CDR1 SEHNR and CDR2 FQNEAQ (reference sequence). V was shortened by 5 bases and J by 0 bases, with 13 bases between the two germline ends. CDR3 sequence: CASSPWEAVNTEAFF. The CDR3 coding sequence is TGTGCCAGCAGCCCGTGGGAGGCGGTGAACACTGAAGCTTTCTTT. The complete variable domain, with remaining parts taken from reference TRBV7-9 and TRBJ1-1, reads DTGVSQNPRHKITKRGQNVTFRCDPISEHNRLYWYRQTLGQGPEFLTYFQNEAQLEKSRLLSDRFSAERPKGSFSTLEIQRTEQGDSAMYLCASSPWEAVNTEAFFGQGTRLTVV.

This clone came up once. Here the CDR3 reads CASSQEKFRVGELFF. In DNA form, the CDR3 reads TGTGCCAGCAGCCAAGAAAAATTCAGGGTCGGGGAGCTGTTTTTT. This sequence joins TRBV4-2 and TRBJ2-2; D possibly corresponds to TRBD1 (5 bases). This CDR3 spans 15 amino acids. Germline V lookup: CDR1 LGHNA, CDR2 YNFKEQ. V lost 0 bases and J 7 bases, leaving 12 bases between the germline ends.

CDR3 sequence reads: CAWIVVGQKAFF. Written as DNA, the CDR3 is TGTGCCTGGATTGTCGTAGGACAAAAAGCTTTCTTT. The chain combines TRBV30 with TRBJ1-1; weak D call: TRBD1 (5 bases). The germline gives CDR1 GTSNPN, CDR2 SVGIG (reference sequence). This CDR3 contains 12 residues. V was clipped by 4 bases and J by 9 bases, with 15 bases between them.

The chain has TRBV4-1 and TRBJ2-1; TRBD2 agrees at 10 bases. The germline CDR1 and CDR2 sequences are MGHRA and YSYEKL. This CDR3 comprises 15 residues. V was clipped by 2 bases and J by 7 bases; unmatched bases: 5. In DNA, the CDR3 is TGCGCCAGCAGCCAAACTAGCGGGACCTGGAATGAGCAGTTCTTC. Translation: CASSQTSGTWNEQFF.

This clone was counted only a few times. V gene TRBV7-8 combines with J gene TRBJ2-1; D gene unclear. The CDR3 spans 15 residues. Trimming took 2 bases from V and 0 from J, leaving 8 bases between them. Looked up from germline, CDR1 is SGHVS and CDR2 is FQNEAQ. CDR3 in DNA: TGTGCCAGCAGCTTAATGGCAGGCTCCTACAATGAGCAGTTCTTC. It translates to CASSLMAGSYNEQFF.

The chain joins TRBV7-9 to TRBJ2-1, with a possible D match to TRBD2 (6 bases). Trimming cost V 0 bases and J 3 bases, with 12 bases left between them. Germline V lookup: CDR1 SEHNR, CDR2 FQNEAQ (reference sequence). CDR3 length: 16 amino acids. The CDR3 region has the DNA TGTGCCAGCAGCTTAGCGCGTAGCGGCAACTACAATGAGCAGTTCTTC. Amino acid sequence: CASSLARSGNYNEQFF.

DNA for the CDR3: TGTGCCAGTAGGGAGCGGGGTAGAATGAACACTGAAGCTTTCTTT. Residues: CASRERGRMNTEAFF. This chain uses TRBV19 with TRBJ1-1; D remains ambiguous. The CDR3 runs 15 residues. Trimming removed 6 bases at V and 0 bases at J, with 14 bases between. Germline loops: CDR1 LNHDA, CDR2 SQIVND (reference sequence).

The rearrangement uses TRBV3-1 (or the pseudogene TRBV3-2) and TRBJ1-5; TRBD1 agrees at 7 bases. Germline-derived CDR1 and CDR2 are LGHDT and YNNKEL (reference sequence). This CDR3 region has 14 residues. Trimming removed 0 bases from V and 7 bases from J; junction bases left unmatched: 3. The CDR3 protein is CASSQDQGVQPQHF. The CDR3 DNA reads TGTGCCAGCAGCCAAGATCAGGGGGTCCAGCCCCAGCATTTT.

This chain uses TRBV13 with TRBJ2-7, with 7 bases identical to TRBD1. The CDR3 consists of 14 residues. V trimming: 3 bases; J trimming: 2 bases; junction bases outside the gene matches: 4. Germline CDR1 reads PRHDT; CDR2 reads FYEKMQ (reference sequence). Here the CDR3 reads CASSLQGVTYEQYF. In DNA, the CDR3 is TGTGCCAGCAGCTTGCAGGGGGTCACCTACGAGCAGTACTTC.

The chain combines TRBV7-9 with TRBJ2-1; tentatively, D is TRBD2 (6 bases). V gave up 5 bases and J gave up 4 bases, with 24 bases separating them. Germline CDR1 reads SEHNR; CDR2 reads FQNEAQ (reference sequence). The CDR3 contains 18 residues. CDR3 sequence reads: CASSIRGGSGPDYNEQFF. The CDR3 region has the DNA TGTGCCAGCAGCATTAGGGGTGGTAGCGGTCCCGATTACAATGAGCAGTTCTTC.

In this sample, this clone turned up a few times. The chain couples TRBV28 to TRBJ2-7; D gene ambiguous. The CDR3 contains 16 residues. The germline CDR1 and CDR2 sequences are MDHEN and SYDVKM. Trimming took 5 bases from V and 3 from J, leaving 20 bases between them. CDR3 coding DNA: TGTGCCAGCAGTCCCCCTGGCGCCAAACGAGGCTACGAGCAGTACTTC. It encodes CASSPPGAKRGYEQYF.

As concerns this clone: The identical CDR3 is also encoded by other nucleotide sequences in the sample. The genes are TRBV30 and TRBJ1-5; D uncertain. The germline CDR1 and CDR2 sequences are GTSNPN and SVGIG (reference sequence). Trimming took 4 bases from V and 2 from J, leaving 6 bases between them. The CDR3 contains 12 residues. DNA for the CDR3: TGTGCCTGGACTGAGGGCAATCAGCCCCAGCATTTT. This sequence encodes CAWTEGNQPQHF.

The chain uses TRBV28 and TRBJ2-7, with TRBD1 matching over 10 bases. The CDR3 extends over 16 amino acids. Germline lookup yields CDR1 MDHEN and CDR2 SYDVKM. J gave up 1 base and V 3 bases, and 6 bases lay outside the gene matches. CDR3 amino acids: CASSFFPGQGSYEQYF. In DNA, the CDR3 is TGTGCCAGCAGTTTTTTCCCGGGACAGGGGTCCTACGAGCAGTACTTC. The variable domain in full, with the rest retrieved from reference TRBV28 and TRBJ2-7, is DVKVTQSSRYLVKRTGEKVFLECVQDMDHENMFWYRQDPGLGLRLIYFSYDVKMKEKGDIPEGYSVSREKKERFSLILESASTNQTSMYLCASSFFPGQGSYEQYFGPGTRLTVT.

This chain uses TRBV7-9 with TRBJ1-2; D remains ambiguous. Germline V gene lookup returns CDR1 SEHNR and CDR2 FQNEAQ (reference sequence). The V end lost 10 bases, the J end lost 4 bases, and 10 bases lay between the germline ends. CDR3 size: 11 residues. DNA for the CDR3: TGTGCCACCCAGAATACCTATGGCTACACCTTC. It is translated as CATQNTYGYTF.

The chain joins TRBV12-3 or TRBV12-4 to TRBJ2-3; D call uncertain. Trimming removed 2 bases at V and 0 bases at J, with 3 bases between. The CDR3 is 13 residues long. As DNA, the CDR3 is TGTGCCAGCAGTTTACGGAGCACAGATACGCAGTATTTT. Its translation: CASSLRSTDTQYF.

CDR3 DNA sequence: TGCAGTGCTAGTACGGGTCAGGGGCGATATGTCTATGGCTACACCTTC. Residues: CSASTGQGRYVYGYTF. This chain joins TRBV20-1 and TRBJ1-2, with D perhaps matching TRBD1 (6 bases). V lost 3 bases, J lost 4 bases, and 21 bases lay in between. This CDR3 has 16 residues. The germline gives CDR1 DFQATT, CDR2 SNEGSKA (reference sequence).

This chain's CDR3 is CASSVGTAKDTEAFF. CDR3 nucleotide sequence: TGTGCCAGCAGCGTAGGGACAGCTAAGGACACTGAAGCTTTCTTT. The chain uses TRBV9 and TRBJ1-1, with a weak D call TRBD1 (6 bases). The germline V gene has CDR1 SGDLS and CDR2 YYNGEE. V lost 0 bases, J lost 3 bases, and 12 bases lay in between. The CDR3 has 15 residues.

V gene TRBV7-6 combines with J gene TRBJ2-7, with 9 bases identical to TRBD1. From germline, CDR1 is SGHVS and CDR2 FNYEAQ. Unmatched junction bases numbered 7, after V lost 4 bases and J lost 3 bases. The CDR3 totals 15 residues. The CDR3 nucleotides read TGTGCCAGCAGCTACAGGACAGGGGACTACTACGAGCAGTACTTC. Residues: CASSYRTGDYYEQYF.

V and J are TRBV9 and TRBJ2-1, with TRBD2 matching 13 bases. Germline V lookup: CDR1 SGDLS, CDR2 YYNGEE. V lost 3 bases to trimming and J lost 2 bases; unmatched junction nucleotides: 8. This CDR3 is 18 amino acids long. CDR3: CASSGTTSGGAPYNEQFF. The CDR3 region has the DNA TGTGCCAGCAGCGGAACTACTAGCGGGGGGGCCCCCTACAATGAGCAGTTCTTC.

The V and J genes are TRBV6-2 or TRBV6-3 and TRBJ2-5, with 8 nucleotides matching TRBD2. The CDR3 has 16 residues. J was trimmed by 4 bases and V by 0 bases; bases with no gene match: 7. The germline V gene has CDR1 MNHEY and CDR2 SVGEGT. CDR3: CASSYSVGRASETQYF. The CDR3 DNA reads as TGTGCCAGCAGTTACTCGGTCGGGAGGGCTTCAGAGACCCAGTACTTC.

The V and J genes are TRBV19 and TRBJ2-1; 10 bases map to TRBD2. CDR1 LNHDA and CDR2 SQIVND come from the germline V gene (reference sequence). The trim removed 3 bases at V and 8 bases at J, leaving 10 bases unmatched. This CDR3 region has 16 residues. CDR3 loop: CASSMSLAGVGDEQFF. In DNA, the CDR3 is TGTGCCAGTAGTATGTCTCTAGCGGGAGTGGGGGATGAGCAGTTCTTC.

The chain employs TRBV19 and TRBJ2-3, with D perhaps TRBD2 (5 bases). The CDR3 runs to 12 residues. The germline gives CDR1 LNHDA, CDR2 SQIVND (reference sequence). V was shortened by 8 bases and J by 5 bases, with 11 bases between the two germline ends. The CDR3 coding sequence is TGTGCCAGTTCGGCGAGGGTAGATACGCAGTATTTT. The encoded protein is CASSARVDTQYF.

This sequence joins TRBV19 and TRBJ1-1; 10 positions match TRBD1. Trimming cost V 5 bases and J 4 bases; bases outside gene matches: 7. The CDR3 length is 15 residues. Germline V gene data show CDR1 as LNHDA and CDR2 as SQIVND (reference sequence). DNA for the CDR3: TGTGCCAGTAGTGACCCGGGGACAGGGGTCACTGAAGCTTTCTTT. Its translation: CASSDPGTGVTEAFF.

As to this clone: Additional DNA sequences in this sample encode the identical CDR3. V and J are TRBV9 and TRBJ1-3; D possibly corresponds to TRBD1 (5 bases). V lost 2 bases and J lost 2, with 8 bases in between. The V gene's germline CDR1 is SGDLS and CDR2 YYNGEE. This CDR3 contains 14 residues. This chain's CDR3 is CASSVGGTGNTIYF. The DNA for the CDR3 is TGTGCCAGCAGCGTGGGGGGGACTGGAAACACCATATATTTT.

This chain uses TRBV5-6 with TRBJ2-3; D ambiguous. V lost 4 bases and J 1 base, leaving 7 bases between the germline ends. The V gene's germline CDR1 is SGHDT and CDR2 YYEEEE. The CDR3 covers 13 residues. CDR3 nucleotide sequence: TGTGCCAGCAGCCTCCCGGGCACAGATACGCAGTATTTT. Amino acid sequence: CASSLPGTDTQYF.

The chain couples TRBV30 to TRBJ1-5, with D possibly matching TRBD1 (5 bases). CDR1 is GTSNPN, CDR2 SVGIG, per germline (reference sequence). This CDR3 comprises 14 residues. V lost 5 bases and J 7 bases, leaving 18 bases between the germline ends. As DNA, the CDR3 is TGTGCCTGGGGGACCGGGGCAGGAGGGCAGCCCCAGCATTTT. The encoded protein is CAWGTGAGGQPQHF.

CDR3 sequence: CASSVEGEPYNEQFF. CDR3 in DNA: TGTGCCAGCAGCGTAGAGGGGGAACCCTACAATGAGCAGTTCTTC. V gene TRBV9 combines with J gene TRBJ2-1; TRBD1 is a possible D gene (6 bases). The V end was cut by 0 bases, the J end by 2 bases, with 9 bases between. The CDR3 has 15 residues. CDR1 SGDLS and CDR2 YYNGEE come from the germline V gene.

V is TRBV5-4 and J is TRBJ2-1; weak D call: TRBD2 (6 bases). The V and J ends lost 5 bases and 7 bases respectively, with 19 bases between them. Germline CDR1 is SGHNT and CDR2 is YYREEE (reference sequence). The length of the CDR3 is 15 residues. The CDR3: CASSQEGERANEQFF. The CDR3 DNA sequence: TGTGCCAGCAGTCAGGAGGGAGAGAGGGCGAATGAGCAGTTCTTC.